This is a list of T cell receptor beta chains from one sample in a study of T cell responses to AZD1222 COVID-19 vaccine. Libraries were prepared by immunoSEQ multiplex PCR; TCRdb keeps only in-frame clonotypes and omits some of them. Of fewer than 200,000 clones listed, roughly 90% were seen once; the top ten hold around 4.5%. This specimen was peripheral blood, taken 28 days after the second AZD1222 dose. Receptor source: an adult who received the AZD1222 COVID-19 vaccine. Both conserved end residues are part of each CDR3. The D gene is left open where the match is weak. Expanded clones get a size class; other rows say once, few or many, or leave the size out.

NA	TRBD2	TRBJ2-6	TRBV2	CAVTSGGFPMSSGANVLTF	TGTGCCGTTACTAGCGGGGGGTTCCCTATGAGCTCTGGGGCCAACGTCCTGACTTTC
few	NA	TRBJ1-2	TRBV3-1/TRBV3-2	CASSQVQGFYGYTF	TGTGCCAGCAGCCAAGTCCAGGGGTTCTATGGCTACACCTTC
NA	TRBD1	TRBJ1-3	TRBV7-2	CASSLQTGTGNTIYF	TGTGCCAGCAGCCTTCAGACAGGGACTGGAAACACCATATATTTT
NA	NA	TRBJ1-2	TRBV6-2/TRBV6-3	CASSYQDNSYGYTF	TGTGCCAGCAGTTACCAGGACAACTCCTATGGCTACACCTTC
NA	NA	TRBJ2-7	TRBV12-3/TRBV12-4	CASRGGLYEQYF	TGTGCCAGCAGGGGGGGTCTCTACGAGCAGTACTTC
NA	TRBD2	TRBJ2-1	TRBV4-2	CASSQAHSGTTYNEQFF	TGTGCCAGCAGCCAGGCACACTCCGGGACTACCTACAATGAGCAGTTCTTC
NA	TRBD1	TRBJ1-2	TRBV5-1	CASSLQGTGAEGYTF	TGCGCCAGCAGCCTGCAGGGGACAGGGGCTGAGGGCTACACCTTC
NA	TRBD1	TRBJ1-5	TRBV24-1	CATSWDRGGNQPQHF	TGTGCCACCAGCTGGGACAGGGGTGGCAATCAGCCCCAGCATTTT
NA	TRBD1	TRBJ1-4	TRBV19	CASRQGSATNEKLFF	TGTGCCAGCAGACAGGGATCGGCAACTAATGAAAAACTGTTTTTT
NA	NA	TRBJ1-5	TRBV2	CASSETVNQPQHF	TGTGCCAGCAGTGAGACAGTAAATCAGCCCCAGCATTTT
NA	TRBD1	TRBJ1-5	TRBV7-8	CASSLLTGRSNQPQHF	TGTGCCAGCAGCTTGCTGACAGGGAGAAGCAATCAGCCCCAGCATTTT
NA	NA	TRBJ2-3	TRBV19	CASSIRGSGYSTDTQYF	TGTGCCAGTAGTATCCGGGGTAGCGGATACAGCACAGATACGCAGTATTTT
NA	TRBD1	TRBJ1-4	TRBV2	CATRRTGTDNEKLFF	TGTGCCACCCGACGTACCGGGACAGATAATGAAAAACTGTTTTTT
few	TRBD2	TRBJ2-7	TRBV15	CATGRGGGYEQYF	TGTGCCACCGGGAGGGGCGGGGGCTACGAGCAGTACTTC
NA	NA	TRBJ1-1	TRBV19	CASSALYEGGTEAFF	TGTGCCAGTAGTGCCCTCTATGAGGGGGGGACTGAAGCTTTCTTT
NA	NA	TRBJ1-2	TRBV5-6	CASGPGLQREGYTF	TGTGCCAGCGGCCCGGGACTCCAGAGGGAGGGCTACACCTTC
NA	TRBD1	TRBJ1-2	TRBV20-1	CSARTGGSYTF	TGCAGTGCTAGGACAGGGGGGTCCTACACCTTC
NA	NA	TRBJ2-2	TRBV10-1	CASSLTGTGELFF	TGCGCCAGTTCCCTCACAGGGACCGGGGAGCTGTTTTTT
NA	TRBD1	TRBJ2-7	TRBV27	CASSVRTGLSYEQYF	TGTGCCAGCAGTGTAAGGACAGGGCTTTCCTACGAGCAGTACTTC
NA	TRBD1	TRBJ1-1	TRBV6-6	CASSYGVTGANEAFF	TGTGCCAGCAGTTACGGGGTCACAGGGGCTAATGAAGCTTTCTTT
NA	NA	TRBJ2-3	TRBV30	CAWIGVGDTQYF	TGTGCCTGGATTGGGGTCGGGGATACGCAGTATTTT
NA	NA	TRBJ2-5	TRBV5-4	CASSPSNQETQYF	TGTGCCAGCAGCCCCTCTAACCAAGAGACCCAGTACTTC
NA	NA	TRBJ2-5	TRBV6-5	CASRRWLQETQYF	TGTGCCAGCAGACGGTGGTTACAGGAGACCCAGTACTTC
NA	NA	TRBJ1-3	TRBV4-1	CASSQGTALSGNTIYF	TGCGCCAGCAGCCAAGGGACAGCGCTCTCTGGAAACACCATATATTTT
NA	NA	TRBJ1-6	TRBV6-2/TRBV6-3	CASSYPTPSGSWSPLHF	TGTGCCAGCAGTTACCCTACCCCGTCAGGCTCATGGTCACCCCTCCACTTT
NA	NA	TRBJ1-2	TRBV20-1	CSASDGYGYTF	TGCAGTGCCTCGGACGGCTATGGCTACACCTTC
NA	TRBD1	TRBJ1-1	TRBV7-8	CASSLRDRDTEAFF	TGTGCCAGCAGCCTCCGGGACAGAGACACTGAAGCTTTCTTT
NA	TRBD1	TRBJ1-6	TRBV6-5	CASNKIRDRGSPLHF	TGTGCCAGCAACAAGATCCGGGACAGGGGTTCACCCCTCCACTTT
NA	NA	TRBJ1-4	TRBV2	CASEGPSTETNEKLFF	TGTGCCAGCGAGGGACCTAGTACGGAAACTAATGAAAAACTGTTTTTT
NA	NA	TRBJ2-3	TRBV7-9	CASSLTGGGTDTQYF	TGTGCCAGCAGCCTAACGGGCGGAGGGACAGATACGCAGTATTTT
NA	NA	TRBJ1-1	TRBV5-1	CASSRNAQGFNEAFF	TGCGCCAGCAGCCGTAATGCACAGGGATTTAATGAAGCTTTCTTT
NA	TRBD1	TRBJ1-6	TRBV14	CASSHSTGGLSPLHF	TGTGCCAGCAGCCATTCGACAGGGGGCCTTTCACCCCTCCACTTT